This T cell receptor beta chain came from a study of T cells in localized non-small cell lung cancer (dated by TCRdb to the early 2020s). Background on the whole study: Comparing tumors with uninvolved tumor-adjacent lungs, the study looked at the T cell repertoires of 236 patients with early-stage NSCLC. A mean age of 66.3 years was recorded for the NSCLC patients, of whom 129 were male and some 99 were female. All 240 or so NSCLC patients in the cohort were treatment-naive and had localized lung tumors that were resected. Overall results and qualifications from the work: A median of around 57 of the top 100 tumor clones turned up in the paired uninvolved adjacent lung, and 25 to 35 of those clones also ranked among the top 100 of that same adjacent lung. Because multi-region tumor sequencing was not done, intratumor heterogeneity could not be ruled out. Because the study design was exploratory, TCR variables were selected using unadjusted p-values without false-discovery rate correction. Longer overall survival was associated with higher blood T cell density, whereas shorter survival was associated with higher adjacent-lung clonality. Uninvolved tumor-adjacent lung showed the highest T cell clonality, higher than tumor, which suggests more focused antigenic responses in the adjacent lung.

Per the germline V gene, KGHSH is the CDR1 and LQKENI is the CDR2. The CDR3 numbers 15 residues from cysteine through phenylalanine. Left in the record is the CDR3 DNA by itself, 45 bases read in frame from the first base. V is pruned by 6 bases and J by 6 bases, leaving 12 bases of the junction without a gene match. This clone appeared a few times. The specificity of this receptor is unknown. Base qualities are not at hand, and no much larger clone is one base apart. The immunoSEQ Assay was used to sequence TCR beta CDR3 regions from DNA. Regarding the original processing steps: T cell density was computed as TCR beta template counts normalized to usable DNA estimated by amplifying housekeeping genes. Richness was estimated using the preseqR package, with extrapolation to 400,000 templates for PBMC samples and to 120,000 templates for tissue samples. Clonality was taken to be one minus Pielou's evenness. Differential abundance testing on productive amino-acid clonotypes, with a minimum total count of 5 and an alpha of 0.1, was used to identify tissue-enriched TCRs. The Jaccard Index and the Morisita Overlap Index were used to measure repertoire overlap between compartments. GLIPH grouped TCR beta CDR3s together with public tetramer-defined viral CDR3s, and a viral motif had to include at least three viral sequences and also show V-gene enrichment. The table was pulled from immuneACCESS by TCRdb, which kept in-frame rearrangements only. Such tables lose some clones; where checked, under half of the loss comes from unresolved V genes, and the rest has no known cause. That table supplies the V and J calls and clone size; D and trimming were determined from the DNA. This sample has around 22,000 clones in its table, and approximately 88% of those were observed once. The ten largest clones capture roughly 9% of the sample.

At diagnosis, tumor, uninvolved tumor-adjacent lung and peripheral blood were collected and then preserved as a mix of FFPE and fresh-frozen material. For TCR repertoire profiling, blood samples were analyzed in the form of peripheral blood mononuclear cells. The clonotype originates from a woman aged 35-75 years with stage III lung adenocarcinoma. The chain employs TRBV18 and TRBJ1-2, and 8 bases in between align with TRBD1. This material consisted of peripheral blood mononuclear cells, taken before any cancer treatment. The CDR3 loop reads CASSPNRGAFHGYTF. At the DNA level, the sequence is TGTGCCAGCTCTCCTAACAGGGGGGCATTCCATGGCTACACCTTC.